This passage covers 19 T cell receptor beta chains from one sample sequenced in a study of T-cell reconstitution after alpha-beta-depleted transplantation in children. Unique molecular identifiers tagged the TCRbeta library. One entry per CDR3 protein, called by TCRdb with MiXCR from the PCR reads. The sample has 600,000 to 700,000 distinct CDR3 sequences; about 15% are singletons. Sequences were derived from PBMCs from the stem cell graft donor, sampled from the stem cell graft. The receptors were gathered from a human donor who donated a stem cell graft to a child with acute myeloid leukemia.

This clonotype was picked up many times. The chain recombines TRBV5-1 with TRBJ2-1; D perhaps matches TRBD2 (7 bases). V was cut by 4 bases and J by 6 bases, with 20 bases left in between. Germline lookup yields CDR1 SGHRS and CDR2 YFSETQ. The CDR3 is 16 residues long. The CDR3 DNA is TGCGCCAGCAGCCCGACAGGCTCTAGCGGTGGCAATGAGCAGTTCTTC. This encodes CASSPTGSSGGNEQFF.

The table lists this clonotype with many counts. The V call is TRBV29-1, the J call TRBJ2-2, with a weak D call TRBD1 (5 bases). The CDR3 length is 13 residues. Germline CDR1 and CDR2: SQVTM and ANQGSEA. Trimming took 5 bases from V and 2 from J, leaving 9 bases between them. CDR3: CSVRQGNTGELFF. The CDR3 DNA follows: TGCAGCGTTCGCCAGGGCAACACCGGGGAGCTGTTTTTT.

The CDR3: CASSFPGQGSRQFF. The CDR3 nucleotides are TGTGCCAGCAGCTTCCCGGGACAGGGGAGTCGGCAGTTCTTC. The V call is TRBV7-9, the J call TRBJ2-1; 10 nucleotides line up with TRBD1. The V and J ends lost 3 bases and 12 bases, in that order; junction bases with no gene match: 8. The CDR3 spans 14 residues. CDR1 is SEHNR and CDR2 is FQNEAQ in the germline V gene (reference sequence).

This chain uses TRBV7-9 with TRBJ1-1, with D tentatively TRBD1 (5 bases). Germline lookup yields CDR1 SEHNR and CDR2 FQNEAQ (reference sequence). The ends were cut back, 2 bases at V and 4 bases at J, with 14 bases in the middle. The CDR3 runs 15 residues. Written as DNA, the CDR3 is TGTGCCAGCAGCTTAATGCAGGGAAGAACCACTGAAGCTTTCTTT. This codes for CASSLMQGRTTEAFF. Complete variable domain (other parts from reference TRBV7-9 and TRBJ1-1): DTGVSQNPRHKITKRGQNVTFRCDPISEHNRLYWYRQTLGQGPEFLTYFQNEAQLEKSRLLSDRFSAERPKGSFSTLEIQRTEQGDSAMYLCASSLMQGRTTEAFFGQGTRLTVV.

A word on this clonotype: Just one base apart from a much larger clone, this may be a read error. The chain combines TRBV29-1 with TRBJ1-5; D call uncertain. The CDR3 is 14 residues long. Germline assignment: CDR1 SQVTM and CDR2 ANQGSEA. The germline V and J ends were trimmed by 6 bases and 0 bases, with 12 bases remaining between them. This CDR3 reads CSVRTPYSNQPQHF. In DNA, the CDR3 is TGCAGCGTGAGGACCCCTTATAGCAATCAGCCCCAGCATTTT.

There are many counts of this clonotype. The chain combines TRBV15 with TRBJ2-2; D unclear. The CDR3 has 13 amino acids. Trimming took 4 bases from V and 7 from J, leaving 10 bases between them. Germline V gene sequence: CDR1 LNHNV, CDR2 YYDKDF (reference sequence). The DNA of the CDR3 is TGTGCCACCAGCAAACGTGGAGACGGGGAGCTGTTTTTT. It translates to CATSKRGDGELFF.

The chain combines TRBV27 with TRBJ1-1; D not certain. CDR1 and CDR2 (germline): MNHEY, SMNVEV (reference sequence). This CDR3 contains 16 residues. V was pared by 1 base and J by 1 base, with 13 bases between. This CDR3 reads CASSLFLGSGNTEAFF. CDR3 coding DNA: TGTGCCAGCAGTTTATTTCTGGGTAGTGGGAACACTGAAGCTTTCTTT.

This clonotype was counted ten times or more. The gene calls are TRBV29-1 and TRBJ2-7; a possible D gene is TRBD2 (6 bases). This CDR3 is 13 amino acids long. The germline V gene has CDR1 SQVTM and CDR2 ANQGSEA. The V end was cut by 2 bases, the J end by 1 base, with 9 bases between. The CDR3 loop is CSVEMGGSYEQYF. The DNA for the CDR3 is TGCAGCGTTGAAATGGGGGGTTCCTACGAGCAGTACTTC.

The chain joins TRBV21-1 to TRBJ1-4. TRBV21-1 is a known pseudogene. The CDR3 loop spans 15 amino acids. The DNA for the CDR3 is TGTGCCAGCACCCTCCATTCTGCGACGAATGAAAAACTGTTTTTT. It yields the protein CASTLHSATNEKLFF.

Only a few counts were recorded for this clonotype. The J gene is TRBJ2-6, the V gene TRBV5-1, with D uncertain. Germline CDR1 SGHRS, CDR2 YFSETQ. The V end lost 0 bases, the J end lost 5 bases, and 3 bases lay between the germline ends. The CDR3 consists of 13 residues. CDR3 sequence reads: CASSLERANVLTF. The CDR3, as DNA: TGCGCCAGCAGCTTGGAGCGGGCCAACGTCCTGACTTTC.

This clonotype was detected only once. The chain has TRBV5-1 and TRBJ2-1; 7 bases match TRBD2. The ends lost 0 bases at V and 6 bases at J; junction bases unmatched: 6. Germline loops: CDR1 SGHRS, CDR2 YFSETQ. The length of the CDR3 is 15 residues. DNA of the CDR3: TGCGCCAGCAGCTTGGTGCGGGGGAAGGCCAATGAGCAGTTCTTC. It is translated as CASSLVRGKANEQFF.

Comments on this clonotype: The junction shows a germline mismatch at one end, possibly a read error. The CDR3 loop reads CASSTGDGYTEAFF. The CDR3 coding sequence is TGCGCCAGCAGCACGGGGGACGGTTACACTGAAGCTTTTTTT. The gene calls are TRBV5-1 and TRBJ1-1, with D perhaps matching TRBD1 (5 bases). CDR1 is SGHRS and CDR2 is YFSETQ in the germline V gene. The CDR3 consists of 14 residues.

The gene calls are TRBV28 and TRBJ2-1, with 8 nucleotides matching TRBD1. CDR1 MDHEN and CDR2 SYDVKM come from the germline V gene. The CDR3 is 14 residues long. The ends lost 5 bases at V and 5 bases at J; junction bases unmatched: 5. For the CDR3, the DNA is TGTGCCAGCAGTCCGGGGGACAGGAACAATGAGCAGTTCTTC. Translating it yields CASSPGDRNNEQFF. Full variable domain (remainder filled in from reference TRBV28 and TRBJ2-1): DVKVTQSSRYLVKRTGEKVFLECVQDMDHENMFWYRQDPGLGLRLIYFSYDVKMKEKGDIPEGYSVSREKKERFSLILESASTNQTSMYLCASSPGDRNNEQFFGPGTRLTVL.

In its sample, this clonotype was seen a few times. The rearrangement links TRBV6-1 to TRBJ1-2; D is undetermined. The CDR3 runs to 13 residues. Trimming took off 6 bases at V and 4 bases at J, with 12 bases between the two ends. Germline V gives CDR1 MNHNS, CDR2 SASEGT. CDR3 sequence: CASSQRWGYGYTF. For the CDR3, the DNA is TGTGCCAGCAGCCAGAGGTGGGGCTATGGCTACACCTTC.

This clonotype was seen only a few times. The chain recombines TRBV6-1 with TRBJ1-6; D may be TRBD1 (6 bases). V lost 8 bases and J lost 0, with 11 bases in between. Germline lookup yields CDR1 MNHNS and CDR2 SASEGT. This CDR3 spans 15 amino acids. The CDR3 bases are TGTGCCAGCTGGGACACCAGCTCCTATAATTCACCCCTCCACTTT. Amino acids: CASWDTSSYNSPLHF.

The genes are TRBV20-1 and TRBJ2-5; D remains unclear. The CDR3 is 13 amino acids. Germline CDR1 reads DFQATT; CDR2 reads SNEGSKA (reference sequence). Trimming removed 6 bases from V and 2 bases from J, with 13 bases in between. The CDR3 here is CSASQPKQETQYF. DNA for the CDR3: TGCAGTGCCAGTCAACCAAAACAAGAGACCCAGTACTTC.

This clonotype was detected ten times or more. The V and J genes are TRBV20-1 and TRBJ2-1, with 8 bases aligning to TRBD2. V gave up 6 bases and J gave up 6 bases; unmatched junction bases: 10. Germline V gene sequence: CDR1 DFQATT, CDR2 SNEGSKA (reference sequence). The CDR3 length is 14 residues. The CDR3, as DNA: TGCAGTGCAAATACGGGACTAGAAGCCAATGAGCAGTTCTTC. It translates to CSANTGLEANEQFF.

The J gene is TRBJ2-7, the V gene TRBV5-1; a weak D match, TRBD2 (6 bases). This CDR3 comprises 17 residues. Germline CDR1 SGHRS, CDR2 YFSETQ. V lost 3 bases, J lost 1 base, and 20 bases lay in between. The CDR3 sequence is CASSWGEQVLNSYEQYV. The CDR3 bases are TGCGCCAGCAGCTGGGGGGAACAGGTGCTAAATTCCTACGAGCAGTACGTC.

This clonotype occurred once. The chain couples TRBV5-1 to TRBJ2-7, with 9 bases matching TRBD2. The CDR3 sequence is 17 residues long. Germline loops: CDR1 SGHRS, CDR2 YFSETQ. Losses at the gene ends were 0 bases for V and 2 bases for J; bases not matched to a gene: 9. As DNA, the CDR3 is TGCGCCAGCAGCTTGGTGGTCGGCGGGGGGGCCACCTACGAGCAGTACTTC. Amino acids: CASSLVVGGGATYEQYF.